This T cell receptor beta chain emerged from a study of metastatic and nonmetastatic thyroid tumors. At the level of the study: Peripheral blood and tumor or nodule samples from malignant and benign thyroid patients were compared. Findings of the study overall: Reported TCR beta diversity, measured in blood and tumor, was significantly higher for malignant thyroid tumors than for benign nodules.

This clone has a count of ten or more. The antigen remains undetermined. Each patient came to thyroid surgery without any prior treatment (of any kind). The length of the CDR3 is 16 residues. V was trimmed by 3 bases and J by 1 base, leaving 15 bases between them. Germline-derived CDR1 and CDR2 are KGHSH and LQKENI. In the authors' methods: Researchers built a distant-metastasis classifier for papillary thyroid cancer that drew on CDR3 differences across clinicopathological groups. From the PCR reads, TCRdb re-called clones with MiXCR. The V and J calls were determined by TCRdb, not by the authors. The data contain about 32,000 clones, about 18% of them singletons.

Sequencing input: blood. This TCR derives from a female donor with papillary thyroid cancer or a benign thyroid nodule (not recorded which). Some clones in this sample may be carry-over from other donors' samples. The chain combines TRBV18 with TRBJ1-1, with D tentatively TRBD1 (5 bases). CDR3 in DNA: TGTGCCAGCTCACCTAGGACATTTCAAGGGAACACTGAAGCTTTCTTT. Translated: CASSPRTFQGNTEAFF.